The entry that follows covers one T cell receptor beta chain sequence. No antigen is known for it. This sample was included in a study of shared clonotypes between healthy human individuals. Study-wide findings and caveats: Sampling included only blood; tissue repertoires likely differ.

The CDR3 extends over 15 amino acids. Per the germline V gene, CDR1 is SNHLY and CDR2 is FYNNEI. V was shortened by 3 bases and J by 4 bases, with 15 bases between the two germline ends. TCRdb's table, derived via immunoSEQ multiplex PCR, lists solely in-frame clones and lacks some. This table has roughly 2.2 million clones, over 85% appearing once. All the donors were Caucasian adults who lived in Nashville, Tennessee. The source of this sequence is a man younger than 35 in good health. Some clones in this sample may be carry-over from other donors' samples. Sequencing was carried out using naive CD4+ T cells from PBMCs. Indicated subset: CD45RA+ positively selected. V gene TRBV2 combines with J gene TRBJ1-2; D uncertain. For the CDR3, the DNA is TGTGCCAGCAGTGATTGGAGTGCACCACTCTATGGCTACACCTTC. The encoded protein is CASSDWSAPLYGYTF.